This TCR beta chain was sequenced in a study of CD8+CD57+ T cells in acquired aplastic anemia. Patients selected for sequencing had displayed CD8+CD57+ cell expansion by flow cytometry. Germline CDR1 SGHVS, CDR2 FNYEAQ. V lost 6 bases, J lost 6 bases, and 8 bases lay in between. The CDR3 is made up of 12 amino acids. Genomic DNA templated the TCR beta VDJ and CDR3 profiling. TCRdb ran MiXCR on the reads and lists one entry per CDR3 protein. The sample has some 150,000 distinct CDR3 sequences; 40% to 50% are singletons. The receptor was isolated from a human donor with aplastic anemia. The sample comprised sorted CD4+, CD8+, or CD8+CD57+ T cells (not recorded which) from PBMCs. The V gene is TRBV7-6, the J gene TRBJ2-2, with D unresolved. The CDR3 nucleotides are TGTGCCAGCAGTTTTGGCCCCGGGGAGCTGTTTTTT. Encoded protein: CASSFGPGELFF.